These 18 T cell receptor beta chains share one sample of origin, sequenced in a study of patients and donors after allogeneic stem cell transplantation (TCRdb year 2020). The library was prepared using RT-PCR. The instrument given in TCRdb is NextSeq 550. The public reads were run again by TCRdb, first through fastp at Q25 and then through MiXCR, and only productive beta chains were kept. Each CDR3 protein gets just one entry, which takes the most common genes and DNA from the rows behind it. The sample records about a million distinct CDR3 sequences, approximately 19% of which are singletons. The top ten clones comprise 5% to 7.5% of the sample. The sample taken for sequencing was blood, either unsorted or a sorted T cell fraction (not recorded which). Receptors originate from a human donor who was either an allogeneic HSCT recipient or a stem cell or donor lymphocyte infusion donor (not recorded which). It is not recorded whose cells these are; they may come from a transplant donor.

The V gene is TRBV12-3 or TRBV12-4, the J gene TRBJ1-2; TRBD1 is a possible D gene (6 bases). The CDR3 consists of 16 residues. The V end was cut by 5 bases, the J end by 5 bases, with 21 bases between. In nucleotides, the CDR3 is TGTGCCAGCAGTGCATATGGACAGCTCCCGGGGTATGGCTACACCTTC. Protein: CASSAYGQLPGYGYTF.

In this sample, this clonotype turned up a few times. This chain links TRBV25-1 with TRBJ1-5; TRBD1 matches at 7 bases. Trimming took 3 bases from V and 6 from J; bases not matched to a gene: 8. Germline V gene lookup returns CDR1 MGHDK and CDR2 SYGVNS. The CDR3 is 15 amino acids. The CDR3 is CASSEGRQGIQPQHF. DNA for the CDR3: TGTGCCAGCAGTGAGGGTCGACAGGGAATTCAGCCCCAGCATTTT.

The V gene is TRBV20-1, the J gene TRBJ2-2; D is unclear. Germline loops: CDR1 DFQATT, CDR2 SNEGSKA (reference sequence). The CDR3 loop spans 14 amino acids. V lost 3 bases, J lost 0 bases, and 8 bases lay in between. CDR3 loop: CSASRRTNTGELFF. CDR3 sequence (DNA): TGCAGTGCTAGTCGGCGGACGAACACCGGGGAGCTGTTTTTT.

This chain uses TRBV4-2 with TRBJ2-3, with 9 positions matching TRBD2. V trimming: 0 bases; J trimming: 2 bases; junction bases outside the gene matches: 6. The CDR3 runs 17 residues. The V gene's germline CDR1 is LGHNA and CDR2 YNFKEQ. The CDR3 region is CASSQERKRGATDTQYF. CDR3 sequence (DNA): TGTGCCAGCAGCCAAGAACGTAAGCGGGGGGCCACAGATACGCAGTATTTT.

This chain links TRBV29-1 with TRBJ2-7; D is perhaps TRBD1 (6 bases). This CDR3 comprises 12 residues. Trimming shortened V by 6 bases and J by 0 bases, and 9 bases separated the two germline ends. Germline CDR1 is SQVTM and CDR2 is ANQGSEA. This CDR3 reads CSVEDSSYEQYF. The CDR3 DNA sequence: TGCAGCGTCGAGGACAGCTCCTACGAGCAGTACTTC.

V gene TRBV20-1 combines with J gene TRBJ2-7; 7 bases are shared with TRBD1. Germline V gene lookup returns CDR1 DFQATT and CDR2 SNEGSKA (reference sequence). J lost 2 bases, V lost 5 bases, and 9 bases had no gene match. The CDR3 consists of 14 residues. In nucleotides, the CDR3 is TGCAGTGCTCTGAACAGGGGTTTCACCTACGAGCAGTACTTC. It yields the protein CSALNRGFTYEQYF.

This clonotype has at least ten counts. The rearrangement uses TRBV12-3 or TRBV12-4 and TRBJ2-1, with D unclear. V lost 4 bases to trimming and J lost 4 bases, with 8 bases between them. The CDR3 runs 13 residues. This CDR3 is CASSSTLYNEQFF. The CDR3 nucleotides are TGTGCCAGCAGTTCGACACTATACAATGAGCAGTTCTTC.

The gene calls are TRBV7-8 and TRBJ2-7; D might be TRBD2 (7 bases). Germline loops: CDR1 SGHVS, CDR2 FQNEAQ. The V and J ends lost 5 bases and 3 bases respectively, with 17 bases between them. The CDR3 has 15 amino acids. DNA of the CDR3: TGTGCCAGCAGCCCTATGGGGGGGCCGAACTACGAGCAGTACTTC. Translated, it gives CASSPMGGPNYEQYF.

This clonotype was counted a few times. The V call is TRBV2, the J call TRBJ1-1; D perhaps matches TRBD1 (6 bases). CDR1 is SNHLY and CDR2 is FYNNEI in the germline V gene. This CDR3 has 13 amino acids. Trimming cost V 7 bases and J 4 bases, with 13 bases left between them. The CDR3 DNA is TGTGCCAGCACTGGGGACACGAGCACTGAAGCTTTCTTT. Residues: CASTGDTSTEAFF.

This clonotype was counted between two and nine times. The chain is built from TRBV12-3 or TRBV12-4 and TRBJ2-1; 8 nucleotides line up with TRBD2. With 8 bases clipped from V and 7 bases from J, the junction kept 16 bases outside the gene matches. The CDR3 loop spans 16 amino acids. CDR3: CASQNDGAGAGNEQFF. The DNA of the CDR3 is TGTGCCAGCCAAAATGATGGAGCGGGGGCCGGGAATGAGCAGTTCTTC.

This clonotype has just a few counts. The genes are TRBV7-9 and TRBJ2-6; D is unresolved. CDR3 length: 16 residues. The V end was cut by 4 bases, the J end by 4 bases, with 14 bases between. The germline CDR1 and CDR2 sequences are SEHNR and FQNEAQ (reference sequence). The CDR3 DNA reads as TGTGCCAGCAGCTCCCCTCTGAATCCGGGGGCCAACGTCCTGACTTTC. Its translation is CASSSPLNPGANVLTF.

This clonotype was seen a few times. The chain joins TRBV7-9 to TRBJ2-7; 12 bases fit TRBD2. In germline, CDR1 is SEHNR, CDR2 FQNEAQ (reference sequence). Trimming cost V 6 bases and J 4 bases; bases outside gene matches: 10. The CDR3 runs 16 residues. The CDR3 DNA reads as TGTGCCAGCAGTACACCGGTTGGGACTAGCGGGTACGAGCAGTACTTC. Translating gives CASSTPVGTSGYEQYF.

This clonotype was observed a handful of times. J is TRBJ1-1 and V is TRBV5-1; D might be TRBD1 (6 bases). This CDR3 is 14 amino acids long. In germline, CDR1 is SGHRS, CDR2 YFSETQ. Trimming pared 6 bases from V and 2 bases from J, leaving 14 bases between. CDR3 protein: CASTQDSFNTEAFF. In DNA form, the CDR3 reads TGCGCCAGCACCCAGGACAGTTTCAACACTGAAGCTTTCTTT.

The chain links TRBV7-2 to TRBJ2-7; 7 bases agree with TRBD1. The CDR3 consists of 14 residues. The germline CDR1 and CDR2 sequences are SGHTA and FQGNSA. V lost 3 bases to trimming and J lost 5 bases; unmatched junction nucleotides: 7. The CDR3 sequence is CASSLGDSGHEQYF. The CDR3 nucleotides read TGTGCCAGCAGCTTGGGGGACAGCGGACACGAGCAGTACTTC. The full variable domain, with the rest looked up from reference TRBV7-2 and TRBJ2-7, is GAGVSQSPSNKVTEKGKDVELRCDPISGHTALYWYRQSLGQGLEFLIYFQGNSAPDKSGLPSDRFSAERTGGSVSTLTIQRTQQEDSAVYLCASSLGDSGHEQYFGPGTRLTVT.

In this sample, this clonotype turned up a few times. The chain is built from TRBV9 and TRBJ1-6; maybe TRBD1 (6 bases). The CDR3 extends over 15 amino acids. V lost 0 bases, J lost 7 bases, and 11 bases lay in between. The V gene's germline CDR1 is SGDLS and CDR2 YYNGEE. CDR3 in amino acids: CASSVGLGGNSPLHF. In DNA, the CDR3 is TGTGCCAGCAGCGTAGGGTTAGGGGGAAATTCACCCCTCCACTTT.

This clonotype was recorded a few times. The V gene is TRBV4-2, the J gene TRBJ2-7; TRBD2 aligns across 13 bases. Germline V gene lookup returns CDR1 LGHNA and CDR2 YNFKEQ. This CDR3 is 16 amino acids long. J gave up 5 bases and V 2 bases, and 6 bases lay outside the gene matches. CDR3: CASSQPGLAGSHEQYF. The DNA of the CDR3 is TGTGCCAGCAGCCAACCGGGACTAGCGGGGTCCCACGAGCAGTACTTC.

V gene TRBV14 combines with J gene TRBJ2-7; tentative D call: TRBD2 (6 bases). The CDR3 consists of 17 residues. V lost 2 bases and J lost 5, with 22 bases in between. Germline lookup yields CDR1 SGHDN and CDR2 FVKESK. DNA of the CDR3: TGTGCCAGCAGCCAAAATTCCCAACGGGAGTTGTTGGACGAGCAGTACTTC. This encodes CASSQNSQRELLDEQYF.

V usage is TRBV20-1 and J usage is TRBJ2-1, with D possibly matching TRBD2 (5 bases). V lost 0 bases, J lost 7 bases, and 19 bases lay in between. CDR3 length equals 16 residues. CDR1 is DFQATT, CDR2 SNEGSKA, per germline (reference sequence). CDR3 sequence reads: CSARDLERRTGNEQFF. For the CDR3, the DNA is TGCAGTGCTAGAGATCTCGAGCGGCGGACCGGGAATGAGCAGTTCTTC.